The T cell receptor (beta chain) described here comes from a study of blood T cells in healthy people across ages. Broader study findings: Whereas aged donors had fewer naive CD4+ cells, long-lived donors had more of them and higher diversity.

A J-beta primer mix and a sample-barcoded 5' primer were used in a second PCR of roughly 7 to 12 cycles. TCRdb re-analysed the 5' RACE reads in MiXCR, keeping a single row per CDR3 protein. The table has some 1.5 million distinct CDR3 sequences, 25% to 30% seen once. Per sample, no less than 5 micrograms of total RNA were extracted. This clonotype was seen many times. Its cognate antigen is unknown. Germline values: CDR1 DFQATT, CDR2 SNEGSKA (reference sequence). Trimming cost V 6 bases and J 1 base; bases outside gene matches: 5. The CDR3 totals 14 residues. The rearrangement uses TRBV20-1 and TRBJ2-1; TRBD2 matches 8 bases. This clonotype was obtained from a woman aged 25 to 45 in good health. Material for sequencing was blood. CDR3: CSAPSGSSYNEQFF. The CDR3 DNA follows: TGCAGTGCCCCGAGCGGGAGTTCCTACAATGAGCAGTTCTTC.